This entry lists 28 T cell receptor beta chains sequenced from one sample in a study of blood T cell repertoires in COVID-19. Sequencing was performed with immunoSEQ multiplex PCR; in TCRdb, only in-frame clones are kept and a portion is missing. The top ten hold 2.9% of the sample, which has roughly 220,000 clones, 70% to 90% seen once. The sample consisted of peripheral blood. Every receptor here comes from a man in his fifties or sixties who had recovered from COVID-19.

The chain joins TRBV6-6 to TRBJ1-2, with 11 positions matching TRBD1. This CDR3 has 16 amino acids. Germline lookup yields CDR1 MNHNY and CDR2 SVGAGI (reference sequence). The J segment lost 3 bases and the V segment lost 7 bases, leaving 10 bases of the junction unmatched. CDR3 in amino acids: CASKFGQGASHYGYTF. Here the CDR3 DNA reads TGTGCCAGCAAGTTTGGACAGGGGGCATCGCACTATGGCTACACCTTC.

CDR3 sequence: CASSSGTANTEAFF. In nucleotides, the CDR3 is TGTGCCAGCAGTTCCGGGACAGCGAACACTGAAGCTTTCTTT. The chain has TRBV27 and TRBJ1-1; 7 bases align to TRBD1. This CDR3 is 14 amino acids long. Trimming took 4 bases from V and 1 from J; bases not matched to a gene: 3. Germline V gene data show CDR1 as MNHEY and CDR2 as SMNVEV (reference sequence).

This sequence joins TRBV9 and TRBJ2-2, with 9 bases matching TRBD1. The CDR3 runs to 15 residues. V trimming: 1 base; J trimming: 5 bases; junction bases outside the gene matches: 3. Germline V gives CDR1 SGDLS, CDR2 YYNGEE. Written as DNA, the CDR3 is TGTGCCAGCAGCGTATTTGACAGGGGGACCGGGGAGCTGTTTTTT. As protein: CASSVFDRGTGELFF.

This clone was observed once. The chain couples TRBV28 to TRBJ1-1; 9 bases are shared with TRBD1. CDR3 length: 13 amino acids. Trimming at V came to 6 bases and at J to 6 bases, leaving 5 bases not matched to a gene. Germline lookup yields CDR1 MDHEN and CDR2 SYDVKM. The CDR3 here is CASRPQGAPEAFF. CDR3 coding DNA: TGTGCCAGCAGACCACAGGGGGCCCCTGAAGCTTTCTTT.

The genes are TRBV27 and TRBJ2-1; tentative D call: TRBD1 (5 bases). This CDR3 has 15 amino acids. The ends were cut back, 2 bases at V and 0 bases at J, with 8 bases in the middle. Germline CDR1 is MNHEY and CDR2 is SMNVEV (reference sequence). DNA of the CDR3: TGTGCCAGCAGTTTAAGCAGGGCCTCCTACAATGAGCAGTTCTTC. It is translated as CASSLSRASYNEQFF.

The rearrangement joins TRBV28 to TRBJ2-5; 8 bases align to TRBD2. V was clipped by 6 bases and J by 1 base; unmatched bases: 7. The CDR3 has 15 residues. Per the germline V gene, CDR1 is MDHEN and CDR2 is SYDVKM. CDR3 region: CASSSAGGGQETQYF. CDR3 DNA sequence: TGTGCCAGCAGCTCCGCCGGGGGGGGCCAAGAGACCCAGTACTTC.

The V gene is TRBV30, the J gene TRBJ1-1; TRBD1 aligns across 11 bases. The V gene's germline CDR1 is GTSNPN and CDR2 SVGIG (reference sequence). This CDR3 is built from 17 residues. With V trimmed by 3 bases and J by 0 bases, 9 bases remained unmatched. DNA of the CDR3: TGTGCCTGGAGGCGGACAGGGGGCCCGGTCCTGAACACTGAAGCTTTCTTT. Residues: CAWRRTGGPVLNTEAFF.

The rearrangement joins TRBV3-1 (or the pseudogene TRBV3-2) to TRBJ2-2; 9 bases are a match to TRBD2. The CDR3 runs 15 residues. V was clipped by 4 bases and J by 3 bases; unmatched bases: 3. Germline V gives CDR1 LGHDT, CDR2 YNNKEL (reference sequence). CDR3 bases: TGTGCCAGCAGCCCTAGCGGGGCCTACACCGGGGAGCTGTTTTTT. Translation: CASSPSGAYTGELFF.

In regard to this clone: No conserved phenylalanine or tryptophan is present at the end of the CDR3, so a read error is the likely explanation. The DNA is omitted, as the CDR3 cannot be located on it reliably, and the CDR3 follows TCRdb's listing. The J gene is TRBJ1-1, the V gene TRBV30; TRBD1, as called in the table, went unchecked against the DNA. The CDR3 length is 13 residues, termini included. Germline CDR1 GTSNPN, CDR2 SVGIG (reference sequence). The CDR3 loop is CAWRENSGTGVHI.

CDR3 sequence reads: CATSVRPGVSRSYNEQFF. Here the CDR3 DNA reads TGTGCCACCAGTGTTAGACCGGGAGTTTCGAGGTCCTACAATGAGCAGTTCTTC. The chain has TRBV24-1 and TRBJ2-1, with D perhaps TRBD2 (6 bases). V was trimmed by 5 bases and J by 1 base, leaving 20 bases between them. This CDR3 region has 18 residues. Germline loops: CDR1 KGHDR, CDR2 SFDVKD.

There are a few counts of this clone. This rearrangement joins TRBV15 to TRBJ2-3; D is ambiguous. The CDR3 length is 19 residues. Germline CDR1 and CDR2: LNHNV and YYDKDF (reference sequence). Trimming left V 1 base short and J 0 bases short, with 20 bases between. The CDR3 DNA follows: TGTGCCACCAGCAGAGCCGCCATAGGTGGGCCGTCTAGCACAGATACGCAGTATTTT. This translates into CATSRAAIGGPSSTDTQYF.

This clone appeared a few times. CDR3 loop: CAWTYSNYGYTF. The DNA of the CDR3 is TGTGCCTGGACATACTCTAACTATGGCTACACCTTC. The chain joins TRBV30 to TRBJ1-2; D uncertain. The germline V and J ends were trimmed by 4 bases and 0 bases, with 6 bases remaining between them. Germline assignment: CDR1 GTSNPN and CDR2 SVGIG (reference sequence). The CDR3 has 12 residues.

This chain uses TRBV27 with TRBJ2-3, with a weak D call TRBD2 (5 bases). With 5 bases removed from V and 3 bases from J, the gap between germline ends came to 6 bases. The CDR3 extends over 12 amino acids. Germline values: CDR1 MNHEY, CDR2 SMNVEV (reference sequence). The CDR3 protein is CASSAGTDTQYF. The CDR3 nucleotides read TGTGCCAGCAGTGCGGGTACAGATACGCAGTATTTT.

The V and J genes are TRBV30 and TRBJ2-5; 8 bases are a match to TRBD1. Trimming at V came to 2 bases and at J to 5 bases, leaving 10 bases not matched to a gene. The CDR3 has 15 amino acids. Germline values: CDR1 GTSNPN, CDR2 SVGIG (reference sequence). The CDR3 nucleotides are TGTGCCTGGAGTTTGACAGGGGCCAGAGGGGAGACCCAGTACTTC. Translating gives CAWSLTGARGETQYF. The full variable domain, with the rest looked up from reference TRBV30 and TRBJ2-5, is SQTIHQWPATLVQPVGSPLSLECTVEGTSNPNLYWYRQAAGRGLQLLFYSVGIGQISSEVPQNLSASRPQDRQFILSSKKLLLSDSGFYLCAWSLTGARGETQYFGPGTRLLVL.

CDR3 nucleotide sequence: TGTGCCAGTACCGTGTTCGCAGGGGGAATCGAGACCCAGTACTTC. Amino acid sequence: CASTVFAGGIETQYF. The rearrangement links TRBV19 to TRBJ2-5; 7 bases align to TRBD1. V was clipped by 7 bases and J by 5 bases; unmatched bases: 13. The length of the CDR3 is 15 residues. Germline V gene sequence: CDR1 LNHDA, CDR2 SQIVND (reference sequence).

CDR3 bases: TGTGCCACCAGTGAAGGAGCGGGAGCGTACGAGCAGTACTTC. This encodes CATSEGAGAYEQYF. The chain employs TRBV24-1 and TRBJ2-7; 8 positions agree with TRBD2. Germline loops: CDR1 KGHDR, CDR2 SFDVKD. This CDR3 is built from 14 residues. The junction had 5 bases not matched to a gene; V was cut back by 4 bases and J by 4 bases.

This clone was picked up one time. The rearrangement uses TRBV3-1 (or the pseudogene TRBV3-2) and TRBJ2-1; D not certain. V was clipped by 3 bases and J by 1 base, with 7 bases between them. The CDR3 has 14 amino acids. CDR1 is LGHDT, CDR2 YNNKEL, per germline (reference sequence). This chain's CDR3 is CASSQAPSYNEQFF. CDR3 nucleotides: TGTGCCAGCAGCCAGGCCCCTTCCTACAATGAGCAGTTCTTC.

This clone is a singleton in its sample. The J gene is TRBJ1-2, the V gene TRBV28; possible D gene TRBD1, 5 bases. The CDR3 extends over 14 amino acids. Germline CDR1 reads MDHEN; CDR2 reads SYDVKM. The V and J ends lost 2 bases and 4 bases respectively, with 11 bases between them. DNA of the CDR3: TGTGCCAGCAGTTTAAGGGCAGGGATCTATGGCTACACCTTC. Its translation: CASSLRAGIYGYTF.

The chain is built from TRBV5-6 and TRBJ2-7; TRBD2 matches at 14 bases. Trimming took 4 bases from V and 3 from J; bases not matched to a gene: 3. From germline, CDR1 is SGHDT and CDR2 YYEEEE. The CDR3 contains 15 residues. The CDR3 is CASSGGLAGDYEQYF. As DNA, the CDR3 is TGTGCCAGCAGCGGGGGACTAGCGGGAGACTACGAGCAGTACTTC.

The chain has TRBV3-1 (or the pseudogene TRBV3-2) and TRBJ2-1; the D gene is possibly TRBD2 (7 bases). Germline V gene lookup returns CDR1 LGHDT and CDR2 YNNKEL (reference sequence). The V end was cut by 3 bases, the J end by 0 bases, with 15 bases between. This CDR3 is built from 17 residues. CDR3 loop: CASSQTGGGYSYNEQFF. The CDR3 nucleotides are TGTGCCAGCAGCCAGACGGGGGGCGGCTACTCCTACAATGAGCAGTTCTTC.

This rearrangement joins TRBV28 to TRBJ1-1; TRBD1 matches 9 bases. Germline V gene sequence: CDR1 MDHEN, CDR2 SYDVKM. The CDR3 loop spans 15 amino acids. Trimming removed 4 bases from V and 11 bases from J; junction bases left unmatched: 14. CDR3 DNA sequence: TGTGCCAGCAGTTACCTGACAGGGGGAGGGACCAAGGCTTTCTTT. Its translation: CASSYLTGGGTKAFF. The entire variable domain, with the rest obtained from reference TRBV28 and TRBJ1-1, is as follows: DVKVTQSSRYLVKRTGEKVFLECVQDMDHENMFWYRQDPGLGLRLIYFSYDVKMKEKGDIPEGYSVSREKKERFSLILESASTNQTSMYLCASSYLTGGGTKAFFGQGTRLTVV.

This sequence joins TRBV5-1 and TRBJ1-1; 7 bases match TRBD1. Germline CDR1 reads SGHRS; CDR2 reads YFSETQ. Unmatched junction bases numbered 4, after V lost 2 bases and J lost 3 bases. CDR3 length: 14 amino acids. CDR3 in amino acids: CASSFQGEDTEAFF. In nucleotides, the CDR3 is TGCGCCAGCAGCTTTCAGGGGGAGGACACTGAAGCTTTCTTT.

This chain connects TRBV6-1 to TRBJ2-2; 8 nucleotides match TRBD1. V shed 4 bases and J 4 bases; nucleotides not matched to a gene: 8. CDR3 length: 16 residues. Per germline, CDR1 MNHNS and CDR2 SASEGT. The CDR3 region is CASSAGGRWSTGELFF. CDR3 coding DNA: TGTGCCAGCAGTGCAGGGGGCCGGTGGAGCACCGGGGAGCTGTTTTTT.

The V and J genes are TRBV3-1 (or the pseudogene TRBV3-2) and TRBJ1-4; weak D call: TRBD1 (6 bases). Germline-derived CDR1 and CDR2 are LGHDT and YNNKEL (reference sequence). Trimming pared 3 bases from V and 7 bases from J, leaving 12 bases between. This CDR3 region has 14 residues. The CDR3, as DNA: TGTGCCAGCAGCCAGATAACAGGGACTGAAAAACTGTTTTTT. Translating gives CASSQITGTEKLFF.

V is TRBV7-9 and J is TRBJ2-3; 7 nucleotides match TRBD2. The V and J ends lost 2 bases and 4 bases, in that order; junction bases with no gene match: 6. The CDR3 is 15 residues long. Germline CDR1 reads SEHNR; CDR2 reads FQNEAQ (reference sequence). CDR3 amino acids: CASSLTTSDSDTQYF. The CDR3 DNA is TGTGCCAGCAGCTTAACAACTAGCGATTCAGATACGCAGTATTTT.

The chain carries TRBV14 and TRBJ2-6; D is possibly TRBD2 (6 bases). The CDR3 sequence is 17 residues long. The V gene lost 2 bases and the J gene lost 0 bases, with 11 bases spanning the gap. Germline lookup yields CDR1 SGHDN and CDR2 FVKESK. In DNA, the CDR3 is TGTGCCAGCAGCCAATTAGCGGTCCCCTCTGGGGCCAACGTCCTGACTTTC. Translation gives CASSQLAVPSGANVLTF.

This clone came up a few times. V gene TRBV3-1 (or the pseudogene TRBV3-2) combines with J gene TRBJ2-4; 7 positions match TRBD1. The V gene's germline CDR1 is LGHDT and CDR2 YNNKEL (reference sequence). J gave up 7 bases and V 4 bases, and 13 bases lay outside the gene matches. The CDR3 contains 16 residues. DNA of the CDR3: TGTGCCAGCAGCCGGACCACAGGGGCTGGACGGAACATTCAGTACTTC. This encodes CASSRTTGAGRNIQYF.

The count of this clone is one. The chain carries TRBV28 and TRBJ2-7; 8 nucleotides line up with TRBD1. Germline V CDR1 and CDR2: MDHEN, SYDVKM. This CDR3 spans 16 amino acids. V was pared by 6 bases and J by 0 bases, with 10 bases of the junction left unmatched. The CDR3 is CASSLHGTGVSYEQYF. Here the CDR3 DNA reads TGTGCCAGCAGCCTACACGGGACAGGTGTCTCCTACGAGCAGTACTTC.